A single sample is the source of the 32 T cell receptor beta chains below, sequenced in a study of identifying expanded T cells in peripheral blood. Some clones are missing from TCRdb's copy, which holds only in-frame ones; the method was immunoSEQ multiplex PCR. This table has some 90,000 clones, about 90% appearing once. Material for sequencing was blood. Receptors originate from a person aged 18-70 years in good health.

The chain employs TRBV5-1 and TRBJ2-6; D gene unclear. The germline gives CDR1 SGHRS, CDR2 YFSETQ. Trimming cost V 6 bases and J 0 bases, with 7 bases left between them. This CDR3 has 14 amino acids. The CDR3 DNA reads as TGCGCCAGCACCTCAGTCTCTGGGGCCAACGTCCTGACTTTC. It specifies CASTSVSGANVLTF. Using reference TRBV5-1 and TRBJ2-6 for the parts outside the CDR3, the full variable domain is KAGVTQTPRYLIKTRGQQVTLSCSPISGHRSVSWYQQTPGQGLQFLFEYFSETQRNKGNFPGRFSGRQFSNSRSEMNVSTLELGDSALYLCASTSVSGANVLTFGAGSRLTVL.

The chain recombines TRBV11-3 with TRBJ1-1; D gene uncertain. The length of the CDR3 is 19 residues. V lost 1 base and J 0 bases, leaving 21 bases between the germline ends. The germline gives CDR1 SGHNT, CDR2 YENEEA. The CDR3 DNA is TGTGCCAGCAGCTTAGGTGTCTTTTCTTGGTCTAGGGTGAACACTGAAGCTTTCTTT. Residues: CASSLGVFSWSRVNTEAFF.

The chain joins TRBV15 to TRBJ1-1; D uncertain. The CDR3 length is 13 residues. V lost 1 base and J lost 6, with 9 bases in between. Per the germline V gene, CDR1 is LNHNV and CDR2 is YYDKDF (reference sequence). CDR3 nucleotide sequence: TGTGCCACCAGCAGAGTGGAGAAGGCTGAAGCTTTCTTT. Translating it yields CATSRVEKAEAFF.

The V call is TRBV6-5, the J call TRBJ1-5; D may be TRBD1 (5 bases). The CDR3 has 12 amino acids. CDR1 is MNHEY, CDR2 SVGAGI, per germline. Trimming left V 7 bases short and J 6 bases short, with 10 bases between. The CDR3 nucleotides read TGTGCCAGCAATGTGAGGGGTCAGCCCCAGCATTTT. Its protein is CASNVRGQPQHF.

The rearrangement joins TRBV30 to TRBJ1-3; D unclear. CDR3 length equals 13 residues. The ends were cut back, 4 bases at V and 0 bases at J, with 7 bases in the middle. Germline CDR1 GTSNPN, CDR2 SVGIG (reference sequence). CDR3 amino acids: CAWTHGSGNTIYF. The CDR3 DNA sequence: TGTGCCTGGACTCATGGCTCTGGAAACACCATATATTTT.

This rearrangement joins TRBV14 to TRBJ1-1, with a weak D call TRBD1 (5 bases). The CDR3 has 15 amino acids. Germline V gene lookup returns CDR1 SGHDN and CDR2 FVKESK. Trimming took 2 bases from V and 1 from J, leaving 11 bases between them. DNA of the CDR3: TGTGCCAGCAGCCAATGGTCCGGGACGAACACTGAAGCTTTCTTT. It yields the protein CASSQWSGTNTEAFF.

The genes are TRBV25-1 and TRBJ2-7, with a weak D call TRBD1 (6 bases). This CDR3 has 14 residues. CDR1 and CDR2 from the germline V gene are MGHDK and SYGVNS. V lost 9 bases and J lost 2, with 17 bases in between. The CDR3 reads CASISGVAPYEQYF. CDR3 DNA: TGTGCCAGTATTTCAGGGGTGGCCCCCTACGAGCAGTACTTC.

This rearrangement joins TRBV29-1 to TRBJ2-3; weak D call: TRBD1 (5 bases). The CDR3 consists of 13 residues. V lost 6 bases and J lost 3, with 13 bases in between. CDR1 and CDR2 (germline): SQVTM, ANQGSEA. CDR3 sequence reads: CSVRQQFTDTQYF. In DNA form, the CDR3 reads TGCAGCGTCCGACAGCAGTTTACAGATACGCAGTATTTT.

The rearrangement joins TRBV13 to TRBJ2-1; the match to TRBD1 covers 8 bases. The CDR3 runs 16 residues. V shed 2 bases, J shed 8 bases, and the junction held 11 bases outside the gene matches. From germline, CDR1 is PRHDT and CDR2 FYEKMQ (reference sequence). CDR3 amino acids: CASSLLGQGTKDEQFF. The CDR3 DNA follows: TGTGCCAGCAGCTTACTCGGACAGGGCACGAAGGATGAGCAGTTCTTC.

The chain uses TRBV29-1 and TRBJ2-7; D unclear. CDR1 is SQVTM and CDR2 is ANQGSEA in the germline V gene. The length of the CDR3 is 11 residues. V was shortened by 7 bases and J by 4 bases, with 11 bases between the two germline ends. CDR3 coding DNA: TGCAGCGCCATGTTTGGGTACGAGCAGTACTTC. Translation: CSAMFGYEQYF.

V usage is TRBV5-5 and J usage is TRBJ1-5; D perhaps matches TRBD1 (6 bases). This CDR3 contains 15 residues. V was trimmed by 4 bases and J by 5 bases, leaving 16 bases between them. Germline CDR1 is SGHKS and CDR2 is YYEKEE (reference sequence). In DNA form, the CDR3 reads TGTGCCAGCAGCCCGGGCGGACAGTGGGATCAGCCCCAGCATTTT. It yields the protein CASSPGGQWDQPQHF.

In regard to this clone: One end of the junction fails to match germline, which may point to a read error. The chain carries TRBV6-5 and TRBJ1-2; 7 bases map to TRBD1. Germline assignment: CDR1 MNHEY and CDR2 SVGAGI. The CDR3 contains 14 residues. Here the CDR3 reads CTSSYGPGTDGYTF. The CDR3 coding sequence is TGTACCAGCAGTTACGGTCCCGGGACAGACGGCTACACCTTC.

The rearrangement uses TRBV7-6 and TRBJ1-4; 9 bases line up with TRBD1. The CDR3 covers 16 residues. CDR1 and CDR2 from the germline V gene are SGHVS and FNYEAQ. V lost 0 bases, J lost 8 bases, and 7 bases stayed unmatched. CDR3 bases: TGTGCCAGCAGCTTAGCAACGACAGGGGGGAGAGAAAAACTGTTTTTT. Protein sequence: CASSLATTGGREKLFF. Drawing the rest from reference TRBV7-6 and TRBJ1-4, the complete variable domain is GAGVSQSPRYKVTKRGQDVALRCDPISGHVSLYWYRQALGQGPEFLTYFNYEAQQDKSGLPNDRFSAERPEGSISTLTIQRTEQRDSAMYRCASSLATTGGREKLFFGSGTQLSVL.

The genes are TRBV11-2 and TRBJ1-2, with 9 nucleotides matching TRBD1. The J segment lost 4 bases and the V segment lost 4 bases, leaving 4 bases of the junction unmatched. In germline, CDR1 is SGHAT, CDR2 FQNNGV. This CDR3 spans 14 amino acids. Here the CDR3 DNA reads TGTGCCAGCAGCTCGGACAGGGGCCTCTATGGCTACACCTTC. This gives the protein CASSSDRGLYGYTF.

V gene TRBV6-5 combines with J gene TRBJ1-2; 7 bases are a match to TRBD1. The CDR3 is 13 residues long. V lost 6 bases and J lost 2; bases outside the gene matches: 3. Germline V gene data show CDR1 as MNHEY and CDR2 as SVGAGI. The CDR3 loop reads CASSSGQNYGYTF. The CDR3 bases are TGTGCCAGCAGCTCGGGACAGAACTATGGCTACACCTTC.

The chain uses TRBV18 and TRBJ2-3, with 11 bases identical to TRBD2. Looked up from germline, CDR1 is KGHSH and CDR2 is LQKENI. CDR3 length equals 18 residues. J was trimmed by 4 bases and V by 3 bases; bases with no gene match: 12. As DNA, the CDR3 is TGTGCCAGCTCACCTCTATCAATAGCGGGGGGGCGGTCAGATACGCAGTATTTT. Protein sequence: CASSPLSIAGGRSDTQYF.

The CDR3 here is CASSYLTGEKLFF. CDR3 nucleotides: TGTGCCAGCAGTTACCTGACTGGAGAAAAACTGTTTTTT. This chain uses TRBV6-6 with TRBJ1-4; D is ambiguous. Trimming took off 2 bases at V and 8 bases at J, with 9 bases between the two ends. The CDR3 runs to 13 residues. CDR1 is MNHNY, CDR2 SVGAGI, per germline (reference sequence).

This chain joins TRBV5-1 and TRBJ2-3, with unresolved D. Deletions cut 2 bases from V and 5 bases from J, with 18 bases between. CDR1 and CDR2 (germline): SGHRS, YFSETQ. This CDR3 contains 16 residues. The CDR3 region is CASSFFSAVDGDTQYF. CDR3 nucleotide sequence: TGCGCCAGCAGCTTTTTTTCGGCAGTCGACGGAGATACGCAGTATTTT. The full variable domain, completed using reference TRBV5-1 and TRBJ2-3, is KAGVTQTPRYLIKTRGQQVTLSCSPISGHRSVSWYQQTPGQGLQFLFEYFSETQRNKGNFPGRFSGRQFSNSRSEMNVSTLELGDSALYLCASSFFSAVDGDTQYFGPGTRLTVL.

The chain uses TRBV29-1 and TRBJ2-7; TRBD1 aligns across 7 bases. The CDR3 sequence is 13 residues long. In germline, CDR1 is SQVTM, CDR2 ANQGSEA. The V segment lost 5 bases and the J segment 3 bases; nucleotides outside the gene matches: 7. For the CDR3, the DNA is TGCAGCGTTAGGTCAGGGGGAAGCTACGAGCAGTACTTC. This translates into CSVRSGGSYEQYF.

The V call is TRBV2, the J call TRBJ1-2; D is undetermined. The CDR3 runs 11 residues. V lost 4 bases and J lost 8, with 8 bases in between. The germline V gene encodes CDR1 SNHLY and CDR2 FYNNEI. The CDR3 here is CASSVERGYTF. The CDR3 nucleotides read TGTGCCAGCAGTGTGGAGAGGGGCTACACCTTC.

J is TRBJ1-3 and V is TRBV20-1, with D maybe TRBD1 (5 bases). The CDR3 contains 11 residues. V was cut by 6 bases and J by 2 bases, with 5 bases left in between. In germline, CDR1 is DFQATT, CDR2 SNEGSKA (reference sequence). In DNA form, the CDR3 reads TGCAGTGCCAGGGCTGGAAACACCATATATTTT. Its protein product is CSARAGNTIYF.

This chain joins TRBV6-6 and TRBJ1-2; the D is unclear. This CDR3 comprises 15 residues. Trimming removed 1 base at V and 4 bases at J, with 13 bases between. Germline V gene sequence: CDR1 MNHNY, CDR2 SVGAGI (reference sequence). CDR3 amino acids: CASSYYPGGIYGYTF. The CDR3 DNA is TGTGCCAGCAGTTACTACCCTGGAGGGATCTATGGCTACACCTTC.

This chain joins TRBV5-6 and TRBJ1-2; D might be TRBD1 (6 bases). The germline V gene has CDR1 SGHDT and CDR2 YYEEEE. V lost 0 bases and J lost 6, with 18 bases in between. CDR3 size: 16 residues. The chain's CDR3 is CASSLAGGAPVHGYTF. CDR3 bases: TGTGCCAGCAGCTTGGCCGGGGGGGCGCCGGTGCATGGCTACACCTTC.

V gene TRBV6-6 combines with J gene TRBJ1-1; TRBD1 might be the D (5 bases). The CDR3 is made up of 16 amino acids. The germline CDR1 and CDR2 sequences are MNHNY and SVGAGI (reference sequence). Trimming left V 4 bases short and J 3 bases short, with 18 bases between. The CDR3 region is CASSWGGRIGDTEAFF. The CDR3 nucleotides read TGTGCCAGCAGTTGGGGGGGACGGATTGGGGACACTGAAGCTTTCTTT.

This sequence joins TRBV5-1 and TRBJ1-1, with TRBD1 matching over 9 bases. J gave up 4 bases and V 1 base, and 5 bases lay outside the gene matches. Germline loops: CDR1 SGHRS, CDR2 YFSETQ. CDR3 length equals 15 residues. The CDR3 sequence: CASSLPSTGGTEAFF. CDR3 nucleotide sequence: TGCGCCAGCAGCTTGCCCTCGACAGGGGGCACTGAAGCTTTCTTT.

The rearrangement uses TRBV6-1 and TRBJ2-1; 7 bases match TRBD1. CDR3 size: 12 residues. V shed 6 bases and J 7 bases; nucleotides not matched to a gene: 3. The germline CDR1 and CDR2 sequences are MNHNS and SASEGT. The CDR3 here is CASRQGKNEQFF. The CDR3 DNA reads as TGTGCCAGCAGACAGGGGAAAAATGAGCAGTTCTTC.

The CDR3 reads CASSFGLHEQYF. The CDR3 DNA is TGTGCCAGCAGCTTTGGCCTCCACGAGCAGTACTTC. The J gene is TRBJ2-7, the V gene TRBV11-2; D call uncertain. Germline assignment: CDR1 SGHAT and CDR2 FQNNGV. The CDR3 is made up of 12 amino acids. The ends were cut back, 3 bases at V and 5 bases at J, with 8 bases in the middle.

The V gene is TRBV5-1, the J gene TRBJ2-5; unclear D gene. The V gene lost 0 bases and the J gene lost 3 bases, with 9 bases spanning the gap. Germline CDR1 is SGHRS and CDR2 is YFSETQ. The CDR3 consists of 14 residues. CDR3 amino acids: CASSLVAGEETQYF. The CDR3 DNA sequence: TGCGCCAGCAGCTTGGTAGCAGGAGAAGAGACCCAGTACTTC.

The J gene is TRBJ2-7, the V gene TRBV7-9; the match to TRBD1 covers 9 bases. V trimming: 3 bases; J trimming: 3 bases; junction bases outside the gene matches: 6. In germline, CDR1 is SEHNR, CDR2 FQNEAQ (reference sequence). CDR3 length: 15 amino acids. The CDR3 here is CASSFGGQGRYEQYF. CDR3 nucleotide sequence: TGTGCCAGCAGCTTCGGGGGACAGGGTCGCTACGAGCAGTACTTC.

The chain employs TRBV7-2 and TRBJ1-2, with a possible D match to TRBD1 (5 bases). With 4 bases removed from V and 2 bases from J, the gap between germline ends came to 23 bases. In germline, CDR1 is SGHTA, CDR2 FQGNSA. The CDR3 contains 18 residues. The DNA of the CDR3 is TGTGCCAGCAGCTCTAGACAGAGCCAAGGGACTTGGAACTATGGCTACACCTTC. This gives the protein CASSSRQSQGTWNYGYTF.

This chain connects TRBV25-1 to TRBJ1-1; the D is unclear. V lost 1 base and J 3 bases, leaving 12 bases between the germline ends. The germline V gene encodes CDR1 MGHDK and CDR2 SYGVNS. The CDR3 runs to 15 residues. CDR3 residues: CASSEFEISYTEAFF. CDR3 nucleotide sequence: TGTGCCAGCAGTGAATTTGAGATATCTTACACTGAAGCTTTCTTT.

This clone was recorded only once. The chain carries TRBV5-1 and TRBJ2-3; D is possibly TRBD1 or TRBD2 (6 bases each). The CDR3 is 19 amino acids. The V and J ends lost 5 bases and 0 bases respectively, with 25 bases between them. CDR1 is SGHRS, CDR2 YFSETQ, per germline. The CDR3 coding sequence is TGCGCCAGCAGGCGGGACATCCTCATAGAAAGAATTAGCACAGATACGCAGTATTTT. Its translation: CASRRDILIERISTDTQYF.